The 22 T cell receptor beta chains below come from one sample, sequenced in a study of identical twins. TCRdb re-derived calls from the 5' RACE reads in MiXCR, one entry per CDR3 protein. This table holds under 900,000 distinct CDR3 sequences, approximately 13% found once. This same sample was also part of a study on yellow fever vaccine responses in identical twins.

Sequenced: PBMCs. Receptors originate from a young woman in good health.

This clonotype was seen a handful of times. The chain links TRBV15 to TRBJ2-1, with 11 bases that match TRBD2. The CDR3 is 15 residues long. In germline, CDR1 is LNHNV, CDR2 YYDKDF (reference sequence). V lost 0 bases to trimming and J lost 9 bases; unmatched junction nucleotides: 4. DNA for the CDR3: TGTGCCACCAGCAGAGAACTAGCGGGAGTCAGTGAGCAGTTCTTC. It translates to CATSRELAGVSEQFF.

This rearrangement joins TRBV29-1 to TRBJ2-1; tentative D call: TRBD2 (5 bases). The CDR3 contains 13 residues. CDR1 and CDR2 from the germline V gene are SQVTM and ANQGSEA. The V end lost 5 bases, the J end lost 0 bases, and 8 bases lay between the germline ends. The CDR3 reads CSVPRGSYNEQFF. In DNA form, the CDR3 reads TGCAGCGTTCCCCGGGGCTCCTACAATGAGCAGTTCTTC.

The table lists this clonotype with a few counts. This chain joins TRBV7-2 and TRBJ1-2; 8 positions match TRBD1. CDR3 length: 15 amino acids. Germline trimming cut 1 base from V and 7 bases from J; bases unmatched to any gene: 8. Germline lookup yields CDR1 SGHTA and CDR2 FQGNSA. The CDR3 sequence is CASSLVGWQGAGYTF. The CDR3 coding sequence is TGTGCCAGCAGCTTAGTAGGATGGCAGGGGGCTGGCTACACCTTC. Variable domain in full (rest from reference TRBV7-2 and TRBJ1-2): GAGVSQSPSNKVTEKGKDVELRCDPISGHTALYWYRQSLGQGLEFLIYFQGNSAPDKSGLPSDRFSAERTGGSVSTLTIQRTQQEDSAVYLCASSLVGWQGAGYTFGSGTRLTVV.

This clonotype was seen at least ten times. This chain links TRBV7-9 with TRBJ2-5; D might be TRBD1 or TRBD2, each matching 5 bases. The CDR3 totals 15 residues. V lost 5 bases and J lost 5, with 18 bases in between. Germline CDR1 and CDR2: SEHNR and FQNEAQ (reference sequence). CDR3 sequence: CASSPQSGTGETQYF. CDR3 DNA sequence: TGTGCCAGCAGCCCCCAAAGCGGTACAGGCGAGACCCAGTACTTC.

The table lists this clonotype with many counts. The J gene is TRBJ2-1, the V gene TRBV5-1, with D maybe TRBD2 (6 bases). The CDR3 spans 17 residues. CDR1 and CDR2 from the germline V gene are SGHRS and YFSETQ. The germline V and J ends were trimmed by 3 bases and 2 bases, with 18 bases remaining between them. The DNA of the CDR3 is TGCGCCAGCAGCTGGGCGACTAGTCACGGCGCCTACAATGAGCAGTTCTTC. Translating gives CASSWATSHGAYNEQFF. Filled out from reference TRBV5-1 and TRBJ2-1, the complete variable domain reads KAGVTQTPRYLIKTRGQQVTLSCSPISGHRSVSWYQQTPGQGLQFLFEYFSETQRNKGNFPGRFSGRQFSNSRSEMNVSTLELGDSALYLCASSWATSHGAYNEQFFGPGTRLTVL.

In this sample, this clonotype turned up a few times. The chain has TRBV5-1 and TRBJ2-1; TRBD2 agrees at 7 bases. V was clipped by 6 bases and J by 6 bases; unmatched bases: 12. The germline gives CDR1 SGHRS, CDR2 YFSETQ. The CDR3 is 15 residues long. This chain's CDR3 is CASTLLGGMGNEQFF. For the CDR3, the DNA is TGCGCCAGCACCCTACTCGGGGGGATGGGCAATGAGCAGTTCTTC.

The genes are TRBV6-1 and TRBJ2-1; either TRBD1 or TRBD2 may supply D (6 bases each). V shed 5 bases and J shed 3 bases, with 14 bases lying between them. From germline, CDR1 is MNHNS and CDR2 SASEGT. The CDR3 is made up of 15 amino acids. Here the CDR3 reads CASSPQGGDYNEQFF. The DNA for the CDR3 is TGTGCCAGCAGTCCACAGGGAGGAGACTACAATGAGCAGTTCTTC.

This clonotype was seen only once. The chain couples TRBV29-1 to TRBJ2-7; TRBD2 aligns across 9 bases. The germline CDR1 and CDR2 sequences are SQVTM and ANQGSEA. The CDR3 is 16 amino acids. Germline trimming cut 7 bases from V and 0 bases from J; bases unmatched to any gene: 13. Here the CDR3 DNA reads TGCAGCGGCGGGGGGGTCAGAGGGGGACCCTCCTACGAGCAGTACTTC. This translates into CSGGGVRGGPSYEQYF.

This clonotype was observed a handful of times. This chain uses TRBV7-7 with TRBJ2-5; TRBD2 might be the D (6 bases). CDR3 size: 15 residues. V lost 1 base, J lost 7 bases, and 16 bases lay in between. Germline V gene sequence: CDR1 SSHAT, CDR2 FNYEAQ (reference sequence). CDR3 nucleotide sequence: TGTGCCAGCAGCTTAGACGGGAGTTCATTGGGGACCCAGTACTTC. It translates to CASSLDGSSLGTQYF.

V and J are TRBV7-9 and TRBJ2-5; the match to TRBD2 covers 8 bases. J lost 2 bases, V lost 5 bases, and 10 bases had no gene match. From germline, CDR1 is SEHNR and CDR2 FQNEAQ (reference sequence). The CDR3 spans 16 residues. CDR3 amino acids: CASSGKGRGAQETQYF. CDR3 sequence (DNA): TGTGCCAGCAGCGGGAAGGGGCGGGGGGCTCAAGAGACCCAGTACTTC.

This clonotype was counted only a few times. The rearrangement joins TRBV6-2 or TRBV6-3 to TRBJ2-4; D not resolved. This CDR3 has 12 amino acids. CDR1 MNHEY and CDR2 SVGEGT come from the germline V gene. Trimming cost V 6 bases and J 3 bases, with 6 bases left between them. The CDR3 DNA reads as TGTGCCAGCAGAACCGACAAAAACATTCAGTACTTC. It codes for CASRTDKNIQYF.

This clonotype showed up many times. CDR3 sequence reads: CASTTGALPTDTQYF. The CDR3, as DNA: TGTGCCAGCACCACGGGGGCCCTTCCCACAGATACGCAGTATTTT. The rearrangement links TRBV12-3 or TRBV12-4 to TRBJ2-3; possibly TRBD1 or TRBD2 for D (6 bases each). Trimming cost V 7 bases and J 2 bases, with 16 bases left between them. CDR3 length: 15 amino acids.

This clonotype was picked up many times. The chain uses TRBV3-1 and TRBJ2-2, with no clear D. This CDR3 has 14 residues. Per germline, CDR1 LGHDT and CDR2 YNNKEL (reference sequence). Trimming took 2 bases from V and 1 from J, leaving 5 bases between them. The CDR3 is CASSQLGNTGELFF. The CDR3 nucleotides are TGTGCCAGCAGCCAACTGGGGAACACCGGGGAGCTGTTTTTT. Combining the CDR3 with reference TRBV3-1 and TRBJ2-2 gives the whole variable domain DTAVSQTPKYLVTQMGNDKSIKCEQNLGHDTMYWYKQDSKKFLKIMFSYNNKELIINETVPNRFSPKSPDKAHLNLHINSLELGDSAVYFCASSQLGNTGELFFGEGSRLTVL.

This clonotype was counted many times. The chain has TRBV7-3 and TRBJ2-1; weak D call: TRBD2 (6 bases). Per the germline V gene, CDR1 is SGHTA and CDR2 is FQGTGA. Between the trimmed V and J ends, which lost 2 bases and 1 base, there was a span of 9 bases. The CDR3 is 15 amino acids. The CDR3 coding sequence is TGTGCCAGCAGCTTAGAACTAGCTTCCTACAATGAGCAGTTCTTC. The encoded protein is CASSLELASYNEQFF.

This chain joins TRBV3-1 and TRBJ2-5; 11 nucleotides match TRBD2. After removal of 4 bases from V and 2 bases from J, the junction contained 6 bases not matched to a gene. The CDR3 is 16 amino acids. Germline V gene lookup returns CDR1 LGHDT and CDR2 YNNKEL (reference sequence). CDR3 sequence reads: CASSRLPSGGQETQYF. Here the CDR3 DNA reads TGTGCCAGCAGCCGCCTACCTAGCGGGGGGCAAGAGACCCAGTACTTC.

This chain connects TRBV18 to TRBJ2-7; D possibly matches TRBD1 or TRBD2 (5 bases each). The CDR3 is 15 amino acids. V was trimmed by 2 bases and J by 6 bases, leaving 17 bases between them. CDR1 and CDR2 (germline): KGHSH, LQKENI. In DNA form, the CDR3 reads TGTGCCAGCTCACCATCTCAGCGGTTGGGGGTCGAGCAGTACTTC. Translating it yields CASSPSQRLGVEQYF.

The genes are TRBV27 and TRBJ2-7; possible D gene TRBD1, 6 bases. The germline V gene encodes CDR1 MNHEY and CDR2 SMNVEV (reference sequence). Trimming left V 8 bases short and J 1 base short, with 15 bases between. The CDR3 sequence is 14 residues long. Here the CDR3 DNA reads TGTGCCAGCCCCAACAGGGAACAATCCTACGAGCAGTACTTC. Encoded protein: CASPNREQSYEQYF.

In its sample, this clonotype was seen many times. The chain carries TRBV12-3 or TRBV12-4 and TRBJ2-1, with 8 bases that match TRBD2. There are 15 residues in the CDR3. The V gene end was trimmed by 8 bases and the J gene end by 0 bases; junction bases not matched to a gene: 6. CDR3 amino acids: CASLPSGSSYNEQFF. CDR3 DNA: TGTGCCAGCCTCCCGAGCGGGAGCTCCTACAATGAGCAGTTCTTC.

This clonotype has just one count. The rearrangement links TRBV20-1 to TRBJ2-3; D perhaps matches TRBD1 (6 bases). Germline V CDR1 and CDR2: DFQATT, SNEGSKA (reference sequence). V dropped 2 bases and J dropped 5 bases, with 11 bases sitting between them. CDR3 length equals 13 residues. Here the CDR3 DNA reads TGCAGTGCTAGATTATCAGGGGTAGATACGCAGTATTTT. It encodes CSARLSGVDTQYF.

This clonotype was observed a few times. V is TRBV3-1 and J is TRBJ2-5; 9 positions match TRBD2. Trimming took 7 bases from V and 4 from J; bases not matched to a gene: 13. Germline CDR1 reads LGHDT; CDR2 reads YNNKEL (reference sequence). The CDR3 is 16 amino acids. The CDR3 DNA is TGTGCCAGCACCCGGCGGGGGGGCGCGTCGGGAGAGACCCAGTACTTC. Residues: CASTRRGGASGETQYF.

The chain employs TRBV7-7 and TRBJ2-1, with D hard to call. Germline V gives CDR1 SSHAT, CDR2 FNYEAQ (reference sequence). CDR3 length equals 17 residues. Trimming removed 2 bases from V and 4 bases from J, with 18 bases in between. The chain's CDR3 is CASSLPIESTPYNEQFF. CDR3 DNA sequence: TGTGCCAGCAGCTTACCGATCGAGTCCACTCCATACAATGAGCAGTTCTTC.

This clonotype was detected only a few times. The chain has TRBV9 and TRBJ2-1; D call uncertain. With 4 bases removed from V and 7 bases from J, the gap between germline ends came to 24 bases. Germline V CDR1 and CDR2: SGDLS, YYNGEE. The CDR3 covers 17 residues. CDR3 sequence (DNA): TGTGCCAGCAGCCCAGAGGCCCCCGGAAGCGCGAGGAATGAGCAGTTCTTC. The encoded protein is CASSPEAPGSARNEQFF.